A selection of T cell receptor beta chains follows, all from one sample in a study of beta chain features in type 1 diabetes. Method: immunoSEQ multiplex PCR; TCRdb's copy keeps in-frame clones and lacks some. Here the sample spans over 150,000 clones, about 7.3% being singletons. The specimen sequenced was central memory CD4+ T cells from blood. Source of these receptors: a young man in good health. The CDR3 runs from the conserved cysteine through the conserved F or W. The D gene is left open where the match is weak. Not all rows give a size; the values are once, few, many and, for expanded clones, a class.

J gene	V gene	CDR3 length	D gene	clone size	CDR3 protein	CDR3 DNA
TRBJ2-7	TRBV28	15	TRBD1	NA	CASSLPGQGPYEQYF	TGTGCCAGCAGTCTACCGGGACAGGGACCCTACGAGCAGTACTTC
TRBJ2-2	TRBV4-3	16	NA	NA	CASSQEMPGRSGELFF	TGCGCCAGCAGCCAAGAGATGCCTGGCCGATCCGGGGAGCTGTTTTTT
TRBJ2-1	TRBV9	16	NA	many	CASSVGQGGPDYEQFF	TGTGCCAGCAGCGTAGGACAAGGGGGACCCGACTATGAGCAGTTCTTC
TRBJ2-3	TRBV7-2	16	TRBD2	few	CASSLRTGRGGDTQYF	TGTGCCAGCAGCCTACGGACTGGGAGGGGCGGAGATACGCAGTATTTT
TRBJ2-7	TRBV2	15	NA	NA	CASSDIAASSYEQYF	TGTGCCAGCAGTGACATAGCGGCCAGCTCCTACGAGCAGTACTTC
TRBJ2-7	TRBV7-2	14	NA	few	CASSLEGGSVEQYF	TGTGCCAGCAGCTTAGAGGGTGGTAGCGTAGAGCAGTACTTC
TRBJ2-7	TRBV28	13	TRBD1	NA	CASRDRGLYEQYF	TGTGCCAGCAGGGACAGGGGCCTTTACGAGCAGTACTTC
TRBJ2-3	TRBV7-2	18	TRBD1	NA	CASSLVPRQGAPGDTQYF	TGTGCCAGCAGCTTAGTACCAAGACAGGGGGCACCCGGAGATACGCAGTATTTT
TRBJ1-6	TRBV7-2	18	NA	NA	CASSSAPWGGKFQSPLHF	TGTGCCAGCAGCTCCGCCCCTTGGGGAGGGAAATTCCAATCACCCCTCCACTTT
TRBJ2-1	TRBV7-9	15	TRBD1	few	CASSSRTGLGNEQFF	TGTGCCAGCAGCTCGCGGACAGGGCTTGGCAATGAGCAGTTCTTC
TRBJ2-1	TRBV18	16	TRBD2	few	CASSPPASGTYNEQFF	TGTGCCAGCTCACCACCGGCTAGCGGGACTTACAATGAGCAGTTCTTC
TRBJ2-2	TRBV5-4	14	NA	many	CASSLGRYTGELFF	TGTGCCAGCAGCTTGGGCAGATACACCGGGGAGCTGTTTTTT
TRBJ1-2	TRBV18	14	NA	NA	CASSSSRESYGYTF	TGTGCCAGCTCAAGCAGTCGGGAGTCCTATGGCTACACCTTC
TRBJ2-7	TRBV7-2	14	TRBD2	NA	CASTVRRGGYEQYF	TGTGCCAGCACCGTACGGCGGGGGGGGTACGAGCAGTACTTC
TRBJ2-7	TRBV5-4	15	TRBD2	NA	CASSLPGTSVYEQYF	TGTGCCAGCAGCTTGCCCGGGACTAGCGTCTACGAGCAGTACTTC
TRBJ1-2	TRBV9	13	TRBD1	NA	CASSRTGGEGYTF	TGTGCCAGCAGCCGAACAGGGGGCGAGGGCTACACCTTC
TRBJ2-5	TRBV18	13	NA	many	CASSPVGRETQYF	TGTGCCAGCTCACCAGTGGGGCGAGAGACCCAGTACTTC
TRBJ1-4	TRBV4-3	15	NA	NA	CASSQVSRGYEKLFF	TGCGCCAGCAGCCAAGTATCCCGCGGGTATGAAAAACTGTTTTTT
TRBJ2-7	TRBV28	12	NA	many	CASSYQAALPLF	TGTGCCAGCAGTTATCAAGCGGCCCTTCCGCTTTTC
TRBJ2-5	TRBV5-1	15	NA	few	CASSLAPGVEETQYF	TGCGCCAGCAGCTTGGCTCCGGGGGTGGAAGAGACCCAGTACTTC
TRBJ2-2	TRBV5-1	15	NA	NA	CASSLGIVRSGELFF	TGCGCCAGCAGCTTGGGAATAGTTCGGTCCGGGGAGCTGTTTTTT
TRBJ1-5	TRBV29-1	14	NA	NA	CSVGEQGNNQPQHF	TGCAGCGTTGGAGAACAGGGCAACAATCAGCCCCAGCATTTT
TRBJ1-2	TRBV19	15	TRBD1	few	CASSINLQGADGYTF	TGTGCCAGTAGTATAAATCTACAGGGGGCGGATGGCTACACCTTC
TRBJ2-3	TRBV7-3	15	NA	NA	CASSLGQSSTDTQYF	TGTGCCAGCAGCTTAGGGCAATCTAGCACAGATACGCAGTATTTT
TRBJ1-5	TRBV28	13	NA	many	CASSPVTDQPQHF	TGTGCCAGCAGTCCCGTGACAGACCAGCCCCAGCATTTT
TRBJ1-4	TRBV13	14	TRBD1	NA	CASSRQGAGEKLFF	TGTGCCAGCAGCCGACAGGGGGCTGGAGAAAAACTGTTTTTT
TRBJ1-5	TRBV27	15	TRBD1	few	CASSSIGTDNQPQHF	TGTGCCAGCAGTTCCATAGGGACAGATAATCAGCCCCAGCATTTT
TRBJ2-7	TRBV7-3	13	NA	NA	CASSQVGTQEQYF	TGTGCCAGCAGCCAAGTGGGGACACAAGAGCAGTACTTC
TRBJ2-3	TRBV19	14	TRBD2	few	CASSGLAGTDTQYF	TGTGCCAGTAGTGGACTAGCGGGCACAGATACGCAGTATTTT
TRBJ2-7	TRBV27	14	NA	many	CASSPLQSSYEQYF	TGTGCCAGCAGTCCATTACAGAGCTCCTACGAGCAGTACTTC
TRBJ2-7	TRBV6-5	15	NA	NA	CASSRHGRAGGEQYF	TGTGCCAGCAGTCGTCACGGACGGGCGGGTGGCGAGCAGTACTTC
TRBJ2-2	TRBV29-1	16	TRBD2	many	CSVAGSGGTYTGELFF	TGCAGCGTTGCAGGGTCGGGAGGGACGTACACCGGGGAGCTGTTTTTT
TRBJ2-2	TRBV19	17	TRBD2	few	CASRTPGTSSDTGELFF	TGTGCCAGTAGGACTCCCGGGACTAGTTCCGACACCGGGGAGCTGTTTTTT
TRBJ1-1	TRBV28	15	NA	NA	CASTDSNLMNTEAFF	TGTGCCAGCACGGACAGCAACCTAATGAACACTGAAGCTTTCTTT
TRBJ1-1	TRBV5-4	15	NA	NA	CASSLQGRGDTEAFF	TGTGCCAGCAGCTTGCAGGGGCGGGGGGACACTGAAGCTTTCTTT
TRBJ1-1	TRBV2	12	NA	few	CAKQEPNTEAFF	TGTGCCAAACAGGAGCCGAACACTGAAGCTTTCTTT
TRBJ2-1	TRBV15	18	NA	NA	CATSRGSGVRSSYNEQFF	TGTGCCACCAGCAGAGGTAGCGGAGTTAGAAGCTCCTACAATGAGCAGTTCTTC
TRBJ1-2	TRBV10-3	14	TRBD1	few	CATRGQGSNYGYTF	TGTGCTACAAGGGGACAGGGAAGTAACTATGGCTACACCTTC
TRBJ1-4	TRBV4-3	14	NA	NA	CASSHQGRGEKLFF	TGCGCCAGCAGCCATCAGGGTCGTGGCGAAAAACTGTTTTTT
TRBJ1-6	TRBV7-2	11	NA	NA	CASSSDSPLHF	TGTGCCAGCAGCTCGGATTCACCCCTCCACTTT
TRBJ2-1	TRBV4-1	16	TRBD2	NA	CASSQAALAGQGEQFF	TGCGCCAGCAGCCAAGCGGCACTAGCGGGACAAGGGGAGCAGTTCTTC
TRBJ2-3	TRBV30	17	NA	few	CAWRAPGLTTVADTQYF	TGTGCCTGGAGGGCCCCGGGACTCACAACAGTCGCAGATACGCAGTATTTT
TRBJ2-4	TRBV7-2	16	TRBD1	few	CASSFSRWGQGSIQYF	TGTGCCAGCAGCTTTTCCAGATGGGGACAGGGATCCATTCAGTACTTC
TRBJ1-1	TRBV30	13	NA	NA	CAWSAGLNTEAFF	TGTGCCTGGAGCGCGGGGTTGAACACTGAAGCTTTCTTT
TRBJ1-1	TRBV28	14	NA	many	CASSLWGRGTEAFF	TGTGCCAGCAGTTTATGGGGGAGGGGCACTGAAGCTTTCTTT
TRBJ2-7	TRBV5-1	14	TRBD1	NA	CASSPDRTVYEQYF	TGCGCCAGCAGCCCGGACAGGACGGTCTACGAGCAGTACTTC
TRBJ1-3	TRBV2	14	NA	NA	CASTRQSSGNTIYF	TGTGCCAGCACGAGACAGAGCTCTGGAAACACCATATATTTT
TRBJ2-7	TRBV7-2	15	TRBD1	NA	CASSLAPGQGKEQYF	TGTGCCAGCAGCTTAGCCCCGGGACAGGGGAAAGAGCAGTACTTC